This T cell receptor (beta chain) was documented in a study of control samples from healthy donors and cancer patients. Only in-frame clones appear in the TCRdb table, and some are missing; sequencing was by immunoSEQ multiplex PCR. The data show approximately 82,000 clones, with around 94% seen just once and 4.8% held by the top ten. Germline V gene data show CDR1 as MDHEN and CDR2 as SYDVKM. There are 15 residues in the CDR3. The V and J ends lost 3 bases and 4 bases respectively, with 16 bases between them. The sequence was collected from a woman between 18 and 29 years old in good health. The rearrangement links TRBV28 to TRBJ2-7; a weak D match, TRBD1 (6 bases). The sequencing sample was made of blood. CDR3 sequence (DNA): TGTGCCAGCAGTTTCCTCCGGCAGGGGAGTTACGAGCAGTACTTC. The encoded protein is CASSFLRQGSYEQYF. The whole variable domain, filled in from reference TRBV28 and TRBJ2-7, reads DVKVTQSSRYLVKRTGEKVFLECVQDMDHENMFWYRQDPGLGLRLIYFSYDVKMKEKGDIPEGYSVSREKKERFSLILESASTNQTSMYLCASSFLRQGSYEQYFGPGTRLTVT.